This TCR beta chain appears in the sequencing data of a study of shared clonotypes between healthy human individuals. Background on the study: Researchers drew samples from a couple of women and a few men aged 18 to 49. CD4 naive and CD4 memory each took three plates per donor, while CD8 naive took two and CD8 memory one.

In germline, CDR1 is MNHEY, CDR2 SMNVEV (reference sequence). V shed 4 bases, J shed 3 bases, and the junction held 8 bases outside the gene matches. The CDR3 has 16 residues. Profiled with immunoSEQ multiplex PCR; TCRdb holds only in-frame clones, not every one. Of about 2.3 million clones in the sample, 93% are singletons; the top ten hold about 0.37%. Study-level findings and limits: A reduction in generation probabilities was seen for non-shared clonotypes relative to those shared by all four donors. Rarefaction gave evidence that sorted-subset sequencing remained incomplete despite large depth.

As concerns this clone: What it recognizes is unknown.

J is TRBJ2-4 and V is TRBV27, with 8 positions matching TRBD1. The sequenced sample consisted of naive CD4+ T cells from PBMCs. Specified subset: CD45RA+ positively selected. This TCR derives from a young man in good health. Some clones in this sample may be carry-over from other donors' samples. This CDR3 is CASSSQGVAVKNIQYF. As DNA, the CDR3 is TGTGCCAGCAGTTCACAGGGGGTCGCGGTCAAAAACATTCAGTACTTC.